Listed below are T cell receptor beta chains from one sample, sequenced in a study of shared clonotypes between healthy human individuals. Libraries were prepared by immunoSEQ multiplex PCR; TCRdb keeps only in-frame clonotypes and omits some of them. The sample holds approximately 2,000,000 clones, just under 95% seen once. Sequencing input: naive CD8+ T cells from PBMCs. These receptors all stem from a young man in good health. Some clones in this sample may be carry-over from other donors' samples. Each CDR3 is given with its conserved first and last residue. Fields, in order: CDR3 protein, CDR3 DNA, V gene, D gene, J gene, CDR3 length, clone size. A D gene is named only where the DNA matches it firmly. Clone size is not always given. Where it is, it says once, few, many or a class for expanded clones.

CDR3 protein: CASSYSKLAGPGELFF; CDR3 DNA: TGTGCCAGCAGTTACTCGAAACTAGCGGGCCCCGGGGAGCTGTTTTTT; V gene: TRBV6-5; D gene: TRBD2; J gene: TRBJ2-2; CDR3 length: 16; clone size: NA
CDR3 protein: CASSPDRVTSYEQYF; CDR3 DNA: TGTGCCAGCAGCCCCGACAGGGTCACGTCCTACGAGCAGTACTTC; V gene: TRBV5-6; D gene: TRBD1; J gene: TRBJ2-7; CDR3 length: 15; clone size: NA
CDR3 protein: CASSLAGTGRANEKLFF; CDR3 DNA: TGCGCCAGCAGCTTGGCCGGGACAGGGAGGGCTAATGAAAAACTGTTTTTT; V gene: TRBV5-1; D gene: TRBD1; J gene: TRBJ1-4; CDR3 length: 17; clone size: NA
CDR3 protein: CASSLHSGREETQYF; CDR3 DNA: TGTGCCAGCAGCCTCCACTCGGGGAGAGAAGAGACCCAGTACTTC; V gene: TRBV14; D gene: NA; J gene: TRBJ2-5; CDR3 length: 15; clone size: NA
CDR3 protein: CASSLGVGRGDEQFF; CDR3 DNA: TGTGCCAGCAGCTTAGGGGTTGGCCGGGGGGATGAGCAGTTCTTC; V gene: TRBV7-7; D gene: TRBD2; J gene: TRBJ2-1; CDR3 length: 15; clone size: NA
CDR3 protein: CASSLGASGKYEQFF; CDR3 DNA: TGTGCCAGCAGCTTAGGGGCTAGCGGCAAGTATGAGCAGTTCTTC; V gene: TRBV11-2; D gene: TRBD2; J gene: TRBJ2-1; CDR3 length: 15; clone size: NA
CDR3 protein: CASSLGAEMEQYF; CDR3 DNA: TGTGCCAGCAGCTTAGGGGCGGAGATGGAGCAGTACTTC; V gene: TRBV11-2; D gene: NA; J gene: TRBJ2-7; CDR3 length: 13; clone size: NA
CDR3 protein: CASSPDYPGLAGAYEQYF; CDR3 DNA: TGTGCCAGCAGCCCGGATTACCCGGGACTAGCGGGGGCCTACGAGCAGTACTTC; V gene: TRBV28; D gene: TRBD2; J gene: TRBJ2-7; CDR3 length: 18; clone size: NA
CDR3 protein: CASSLSGGSSYNEQFF; CDR3 DNA: TGTGCCAGCAGCTTAAGCGGGGGCAGCTCCTACAATGAGCAGTTCTTC; V gene: TRBV7-9; D gene: TRBD2; J gene: TRBJ2-1; CDR3 length: 16; clone size: NA
CDR3 protein: CASISGTGGFF; CDR3 DNA: TGCGCCAGCATCTCGGGGACAGGGGGTTTCTTT; V gene: TRBV10-2; D gene: TRBD1; J gene: TRBJ1-1; CDR3 length: 11; clone size: NA
CDR3 protein: CASSLAVPAFSGNTIYF; CDR3 DNA: TGTGCCAGCAGCTTGGCCGTGCCAGCCTTCTCTGGAAACACCATATATTTT; V gene: TRBV5-6; D gene: NA; J gene: TRBJ1-3; CDR3 length: 17; clone size: NA
CDR3 protein: CATRLHPRTGISNTGELFF; CDR3 DNA: TGTGCCACCAGATTGCACCCCCGCACCGGGATCTCGAACACCGGGGAGCTGTTTTTT; V gene: TRBV15; D gene: NA; J gene: TRBJ2-2; CDR3 length: 19; clone size: NA
CDR3 protein: CARRWGQYF; CDR3 DNA: TGTGCCAGGAGGTGGGGGCAGTACTTC; V gene: TRBV19; D gene: NA; J gene: TRBJ2-7; CDR3 length: 9; clone size: NA
CDR3 protein: CATSTRWGARTDEQFF; CDR3 DNA: TGTGCCACCAGCACCCGGTGGGGGGCCCGCACGGATGAGCAGTTCTTC; V gene: TRBV15; D gene: NA; J gene: TRBJ2-1; CDR3 length: 16; clone size: NA
CDR3 protein: CASSFRDRGTDTQYF; CDR3 DNA: TGTGCCAGCAGTTTCCGGGACAGGGGCACAGATACGCAGTATTTT; V gene: TRBV6-5; D gene: TRBD1; J gene: TRBJ2-3; CDR3 length: 15; clone size: NA
CDR3 protein: CASTNSGGLPYNEQFF; CDR3 DNA: TGCGCCAGCACCAACTCTGGGGGACTACCCTACAATGAGCAGTTCTTC; V gene: TRBV5-1; D gene: TRBD2; J gene: TRBJ2-1; CDR3 length: 16; clone size: NA
CDR3 protein: CASSEHRTGGYEQYF; CDR3 DNA: TGTGCCAGCAGTGAACACCGGACAGGGGGCTACGAGCAGTACTTC; V gene: TRBV6-1; D gene: TRBD1; J gene: TRBJ2-7; CDR3 length: 15; clone size: NA
CDR3 protein: CASSPWTGPYGYTF; CDR3 DNA: TGTGCCAGCAGCCCGTGGACAGGGCCTTATGGCTACACCTTC; V gene: TRBV4-2; D gene: TRBD1; J gene: TRBJ1-2; CDR3 length: 14; clone size: NA
CDR3 protein: CASSLWLAGGLETQYF; CDR3 DNA: TGTGCCAGCAGTTTATGGCTCGCAGGGGGTTTAGAGACCCAGTACTTC; V gene: TRBV27; D gene: TRBD1; J gene: TRBJ2-5; CDR3 length: 16; clone size: once
CDR3 protein: CSVEGGDRNTIYF; CDR3 DNA: TGCAGCGTTGAAGGCGGGGACAGGAACACCATATATTTT; V gene: TRBV29-1; D gene: TRBD1; J gene: TRBJ1-3; CDR3 length: 13; clone size: NA
CDR3 protein: CATRSVGGELFF; CDR3 DNA: TGTGCCACCAGGTCGGTTGGCGGGGAGCTGTTTTTT; V gene: TRBV15; D gene: NA; J gene: TRBJ2-2; CDR3 length: 12; clone size: NA
CDR3 protein: CASSFEGTSGSSSYEQYF; CDR3 DNA: TGTGCCAGCAGTTTTGAGGGGACTAGCGGGTCAAGCTCCTACGAGCAGTACTTC; V gene: TRBV28; D gene: TRBD2; J gene: TRBJ2-7; CDR3 length: 18; clone size: NA
CDR3 protein: CASSQDWGREVTGELFF; CDR3 DNA: TGCGCCAGCAGCCAAGATTGGGGGCGCGAGGTTACCGGGGAGCTGTTTTTT; V gene: TRBV4-3; D gene: NA; J gene: TRBJ2-2; CDR3 length: 17; clone size: NA
CDR3 protein: CASSQEATSIGFDYEQYF; CDR3 DNA: TGCGCCAGCAGCCAAGAAGCTACTTCGATTGGATTTGACTACGAGCAGTACTTC; V gene: TRBV4-3; D gene: NA; J gene: TRBJ2-7; CDR3 length: 18; clone size: NA
CDR3 protein: CASSPGNPSGGYTF; CDR3 DNA: TGTGCCAGCAGTCCTGGGAATCCTTCCGGCGGCTACACCTTC; V gene: TRBV27; D gene: NA; J gene: TRBJ1-2; CDR3 length: 14; clone size: NA
CDR3 protein: CAIRDSPYEQYF; CDR3 DNA: TGTGCCATCCGGGACAGTCCCTACGAGCAGTACTTC; V gene: TRBV10-3; D gene: TRBD1; J gene: TRBJ2-7; CDR3 length: 12; clone size: NA
CDR3 protein: CASSLGLAAVNEQFF; CDR3 DNA: TGTGCCAGCAGCCTGGGACTAGCTGCCGTCAATGAGCAGTTCTTC; V gene: TRBV5-4; D gene: TRBD2; J gene: TRBJ2-1; CDR3 length: 15; clone size: NA
CDR3 protein: CASSTLAGGRDIQYF; CDR3 DNA: TGTGCCAGCTCAACTCTAGCGGGAGGGCGGGACATTCAGTACTTC; V gene: TRBV18; D gene: TRBD2; J gene: TRBJ2-4; CDR3 length: 15; clone size: NA
CDR3 protein: CASSFRDTGYNEQFF; CDR3 DNA: TGTGCCAGCAGCTTTCGGGACACTGGCTACAATGAGCAGTTCTTC; V gene: TRBV7-9; D gene: NA; J gene: TRBJ2-1; CDR3 length: 15; clone size: NA
CDR3 protein: CASSVASPYEQYF; CDR3 DNA: TGTGCCAGCAGCGTAGCCAGTCCCTACGAGCAGTACTTC; V gene: TRBV9; D gene: NA; J gene: TRBJ2-7; CDR3 length: 13; clone size: NA
CDR3 protein: CASSLLLARVPDTQYF; CDR3 DNA: TGTGCCAGCAGTTTACTATTAGCGAGGGTGCCAGATACGCAGTATTTT; V gene: TRBV27; D gene: NA; J gene: TRBJ2-3; CDR3 length: 16; clone size: NA